The present T cell receptor (beta chain) was sequenced within a study of OX40 agonist ivuxolimab in advanced cancers. Study as a whole: It was ivuxolimab, an agonistic anti-OX40 (CD134) antibody, that patients were treated with. Prior checkpoint blockade (anti-PD-1, anti-PD-L1 or anti-CTLA-4) was permitted; approximately 40% had it.

Repertoires were generated with immunoSEQ multiplex PCR, while TCRdb's copy carries only in-frame clones and drops some. The sample includes roughly 17,000 clones, 75% to 85% of them seen just once. Concerning this clone: What it binds is not known.

V was shortened by 5 bases and J by 0 bases, with 14 bases between the two germline ends. The CDR3 spans 16 residues. The germline V gene encodes CDR1 LNHDA and CDR2 SQIVND (reference sequence). Points from the study as a whole: CD8+ T cells showed, on average, more clonal expansion than CD4+ cells. Expanded peripheral T cell antigen specificity was not determined.

The chain uses TRBV19 and TRBJ2-4; possibly TRBD1 or TRBD2 for D (6 bases each). This material consisted of CD4+ or CD8+ T cells sorted from blood, taken in a trial of the OX40 agonist ivuxolimab. This clonotype originated in an adult with an advanced solid tumor such as melanoma, head and neck, liver or kidney cancer. In nucleotides, the CDR3 is TGTGCCAGTAGTGGGGGGACAATTATAGCCAAAAACATTCAGTACTTC. It specifies CASSGGTIIAKNIQYF.